At least ten counts were recorded for the clone carrying this T cell receptor (beta chain). The antigen is unknown. TCRdb recomputed calls from the RACE reads with MiXCR, one row per CDR3 protein. This table has approximately 52,000 distinct CDR3 sequences, 11% appearing once. Documented time point: patch test 1, 2 weeks after DPC sensitization. The treatment: therapeutic diphenylcyclopropenone sensitization with weekly scalp DPC. The total RNA was obtained from whole blood that was not fractionated. Blood sampling occurred before each patch-test application. This CDR3 is built from 12 residues. V lost 6 bases, J lost 9 bases, and 12 bases lay in between. The sample comes from a study of human T cells and chemical hapten exposure. Background on the study: The patients were mostly female; they had alopecia areata, totalis or universalis. Study-level points and caveats: DPC sensitization left the count of TCRs above 1 in 1000 unchanged.

This sample comprised whole blood, obtained in connection with sensitization to the hapten diphenylcyclopropenone (DPC). The chain uses TRBV12-3 or TRBV12-4 and TRBJ1-5; D is unclear. The sequence was obtained from a woman in her thirties or forties with alopecia areata. Some clones in this sample may be carry-over from other donors' samples. CDR3 protein: CASSQELRPQHF. CDR3 coding DNA: TGTGCCAGCAGCCAAGAGTTACGGCCCCAGCATTTT.